The sequence of this TCR beta chain was determined in a study of monozygotic twins with inflammatory bowel disease. This CDR3 is 14 amino acids long. The germline CDR1 and CDR2 sequences are MDHEN and SYDVKM. Using the 5' RACE reads, TCRdb records one entry per CDR3 protein without DNA. The ten top clones account for roughly 2.4%, within a sample of 150,000 to 200,000 distinct CDR3 sequences. Material: blood. The receptor was isolated from a human donor with ulcerative colitis or Crohn's disease, or a healthy co-twin of an affected twin (not recorded which). The genes are TRBV28 and TRBJ1-5; TCRdb names TRBD1, which stays unverified in the absence of DNA. CDR3 loop: CASSLTGNNQPQHF.